This TCR beta chain stems from a study of blood T cell repertoires in COVID-19. Background on the study: The analysed material was cDNA or gDNA that came from T cells, B-cell-depleted T cells, or PBMCs.

The CDR3 extends over 15 amino acids. Germline V gene sequence: CDR1 SGHAT, CDR2 FQNNGV. Trimming took 1 base from V and 3 from J, leaving 10 bases between them. Authors' data handling: From reference gene primer amplification, estimates of nucleated cell counts were derived. Profiled with immunoSEQ multiplex PCR; TCRdb holds only in-frame clones, not every one. V and J calls and clone size come straight from that table; D and trimming were deduced from the DNA. The sample carries 210,000 or so clones, over 75% recorded once. The sample taken for sequencing was peripheral blood. The chain recombines TRBV11-2 with TRBJ2-1, with D possibly being TRBD1 (7 bases). The clonotype comes from a man aged 35 to 55 with active or convalescent COVID-19. The CDR3 reads CASSLAGGSYNEQFF. CDR3 nucleotide sequence: TGTGCCAGCAGCTTAGCAGGGGGGAGCTACAATGAGCAGTTCTTC.